The TCR beta chain under discussion was sequenced for a study of T-cell memory formation after mild COVID-19. Per germline, CDR1 SGHVS and CDR2 FQNEAQ. This CDR3 contains 16 residues. Trimming at V came to 2 bases and at J to 10 bases, leaving 9 bases not matched to a gene. This clonotype turned up a few times. Each CDR3 protein gets one entry after TCRdb re-called the 5' RACE reads with MiXCR. The sample lists some 410,000 distinct CDR3 sequences; under 25% were seen once. The V gene is TRBV7-8, the J gene TRBJ1-6; 9 bases agree with TRBD1. This clonotype originated in an adult woman who had mild COVID-19 (a few samples of this study predate the infection). Cell type and time point are not known. The specimen sequenced was PBMCs or a T cell subset sorted from them (not recorded which). CDR3 nucleotides: TGTGCCAGCAGCTTACCTGCTGGACAGGGGCGGTCACCCCTCCACTTT. Translation: CASSLPAGQGRSPLHF.